The clone carrying this T cell receptor (beta chain) has at least ten counts. Its specificity is unknown. The entry originates in a study of T cells in Graves' hyperthyroidism and ophthalmopathy. Overall study findings and caveats: Blood also carried most thyroid clonotypes expanded above 0.001.

Germline CDR1 reads GTSNPN; CDR2 reads SVGIG (reference sequence). V dropped 5 bases and J dropped 8; count of bases not matched to a gene: 4. This CDR3 has 11 residues. The TCR beta CDR3 regions underwent amplification using RNA transcripts as the source. An initial round of RT-PCR targeting the TCR CDR3 relied on the HTBI primer set. MiXCR, applied by TCRdb to the multiplex PCR reads, yields one record per CDR3 protein. Of hundreds of thousands of distinct CDR3 sequences in the sample, roughly 13% are singletons; the top ten hold 5.5% to 7.5%. Diagnoses were made from clinical symptoms, serum measures (thyroxine and TRAb), thyroid ultrasound and orbital computed tomography. PBMCs stemmed from approximately 10 ml fresh peripheral blood.

The sample consisted of blood. The TCR originated in a woman younger than 45 with Graves' hyperthyroidism that later progressed to Graves' ophthalmopathy. V usage is TRBV30 and J usage is TRBJ1-1; 8 nucleotides match TRBD1. CDR3 in DNA: TGTGCCTGGCACCGGGACAGGGAAGCTTTCTTT. It is translated as CAWHRDREAFF.